Listed here are 9 T cell receptor beta chains from one sample, sequenced in a study of T-cell memory formation after mild COVID-19. TCRdb re-called the 5' RACE reads through MiXCR, storing one row per CDR3 protein. The table lists around 340,000 distinct CDR3 sequences, 15% to 20% of them singletons. Sequenced sample: PBMCs or a T cell subset sorted from them (not recorded which). Source of these receptors: a man between 18 and 35 years old who had mild COVID-19 (a few samples of this study predate the infection). Cell type and time point are not known.

The genes are TRBV6-6 and TRBJ2-7; TRBD1 agrees at 8 bases. Trimming cost V 5 bases and J 4 bases; bases outside gene matches: 1. The length of the CDR3 is 12 residues. Germline V lookup: CDR1 MNHNY, CDR2 SVGAGI (reference sequence). The CDR3 region is CASSQGAYEQYV. In DNA form, the CDR3 reads TGTGCCAGCAGTCAGGGGGCTTACGAGCAGTACGTC.

This clonotype was observed a handful of times. The chain links TRBV11-2 to TRBJ2-3; D might be TRBD1 or TRBD2, each matching 6 bases. CDR1 is SGHAT, CDR2 FQNNGV, per germline. The CDR3 extends over 13 amino acids. Trimming cost V 5 bases and J 8 bases, with 14 bases left between them. The CDR3 loop is CASSPRKGGTQYF. CDR3 sequence (DNA): TGTGCCAGCAGCCCAAGGAAGGGGGGTACGCAGTATTTT.

This clonotype was seen ten or more times. The V and J genes are TRBV12-3 or TRBV12-4 and TRBJ1-5; possibly TRBD1 for D (6 bases). V lost 4 bases and J 6 bases, leaving 7 bases between the germline ends. The CDR3 consists of 12 residues. DNA for the CDR3: TGTGCCAGCAGTTCACAGGGTCAGCCCCAGCATTTT. Its protein is CASSSQGQPQHF.

This clonotype turned up a few times. This chain links TRBV9 with TRBJ2-5; 10 bases are shared with TRBD2. This CDR3 is built from 16 residues. J was trimmed by 2 bases and V by 0 bases; bases with no gene match: 4. CDR1 is SGDLS and CDR2 is YYNGEE in the germline V gene. CDR3 residues: CASSVGELAGQETQYF. DNA of the CDR3: TGTGCCAGCAGCGTAGGAGAACTAGCGGGGCAAGAGACCCAGTACTTC.

This chain connects TRBV14 to TRBJ2-1; TRBD1 might be the D (6 bases). The germline V gene has CDR1 SGHDN and CDR2 FVKESK. The CDR3 runs 17 residues. The ends were cut back, 0 bases at V and 8 bases at J, with 20 bases in the middle. The CDR3: CASSQDRDTLGLHEQFF. CDR3 DNA sequence: TGTGCCAGCAGCCAAGACAGGGACACGTTGGGCCTCCATGAGCAGTTCTTC.

This chain connects TRBV25-1 to TRBJ2-3; TRBD2 aligns across 8 bases. The germline gives CDR1 MGHDK, CDR2 SYGVNS. V was clipped by 2 bases and J by 2 bases; unmatched bases: 6. The CDR3 covers 16 residues. Written as DNA, the CDR3 is TGTGCCAGCAGTGAACAGTCGCGGGGGGACACAGATACGCAGTATTTT. The encoded protein is CASSEQSRGDTDTQYF.

The chain recombines TRBV20-1 with TRBJ2-2, with 7 bases aligning to TRBD2. The junction had 2 bases not matched to a gene; V was cut back by 7 bases and J by 3 bases. There are 12 residues in the CDR3. Germline CDR1 is DFQATT and CDR2 is SNEGSKA (reference sequence). This CDR3 is CSGREDTGELFF. CDR3 nucleotide sequence: TGCAGTGGACGGGAGGACACCGGGGAGCTGTTTTTT.

Ten or more counts support this clonotype. A junction end diverges from the germline sequence, so it may reflect a read error. The V call is TRBV5-1, the J call TRBJ2-3; 10 bases fit TRBD2. There are 15 residues in the CDR3. The germline gives CDR1 SGHRS, CDR2 YFSETQ. CDR3 sequence reads: CASSLAGGSTDTQYF. The CDR3 nucleotides read TGTGCCAGCAGTTTAGCGGGGGGTTCCACAGATACGCAGTATTTT.

The chain combines TRBV4-1 with TRBJ2-2; D is possibly TRBD1 or TRBD2 (6 bases each). The CDR3 loop spans 16 amino acids. Germline CDR1 is MGHRA and CDR2 is YSYEKL. Trimming cost V 4 bases and J 2 bases, with 14 bases left between them. The CDR3 protein is CASSPGGRLNTGELFF. In nucleotides, the CDR3 is TGCGCCAGCAGCCCCGGGGGCAGGCTCAACACCGGGGAGCTGTTTTTT.